A selection of T cell receptor beta chains follows, all from one sample in a study of blood T cell repertoires in COVID-19. Sequenced by immunoSEQ multiplex PCR; TCRdb stores in-frame clones only, minus some. The sample has 200,000 to 250,000 clones; roughly 85% are singletons. The material sequenced was PBMCs or T cells enriched from blood (not recorded which). Receptors originate from a man under 40 who had recovered from COVID-19. CDR3s include the opening cysteine and the closing phenylalanine or tryptophan. The order of the fields is V gene, clone size, J gene, D gene, CDR3 DNA, CDR3 protein. A D gene is named only where the DNA matches it firmly. For some rows the clone size is stated as once, few or many, or as a class when expanded; others skip it.

TRBV24-1	once	TRBJ2-1	TRBD1	TGTGCCACCAGTGATTTGCGGGACAGGGGCAAGCAGTTCTTC	CATSDLRDRGKQFF
TRBV10-3	.	TRBJ1-6	.	TGTGCCATCAGTGAGTGGACAGATAATTCACCCCTCCACTTT	CAISEWTDNSPLHF
TRBV27	.	TRBJ2-2	TRBD1	TGTGCCAGCAGTTTAATCGGGACAGGGTGGGGACCGAACACCGGGGAGCTGTTTTTT	CASSLIGTGWGPNTGELFF
TRBV3-1/TRBV3-2	.	TRBJ2-5	TRBD1	TGTGCCAGCAGCCAGGTACAGGGGAGCCAGTACTTC	CASSQVQGSQYF
TRBV7-2	.	TRBJ1-2	.	TGTGCCAGCAGCTTATATGGGGACTCCTATGGCTACACCTTC	CASSLYGDSYGYTF
TRBV9	.	TRBJ1-1	.	TGTGCCAGCAGTCCAGTGGGGCCCACCGGCGCGGTAAAAGCTTTCTTT	CASSPVGPTGAVKAFF
TRBV24-1	.	TRBJ2-5	TRBD1	TGTGCCACCAGTGCGACAGGGGGTAAAGAGACCCAGTACTTC	CATSATGGKETQYF
TRBV18	.	TRBJ1-5	.	TGTGCCAGCTCACCAACTAGCCTCTCCAATCAGCCCCAGCATTTT	CASSPTSLSNQPQHF
TRBV11-2	.	TRBJ1-1	.	TGTGCCAGCAGCTTAGGCACGCGGAGGGGATGGAACACTGAAGCTTTCTTT	CASSLGTRRGWNTEAFF
TRBV6-4	few	TRBJ2-7	TRBD1	TGTGCCAGCAGTGCAGAGACAGGGGGCTCCTACGAGCAGTACTTC	CASSAETGGSYEQYF
TRBV2	.	TRBJ1-6	.	TGTGCCAGCAGAACCGGAGAAAGCTCCTATAATTCACCCCTCCACTTT	CASRTGESSYNSPLHF
TRBV2	.	TRBJ1-1	.	TGTGCCAGCAGTGAACGAGAGAACACTGAAGCTTTCTTT	CASSERENTEAFF
TRBV15	once	TRBJ1-6	.	TGTGCCACCAGCAGAGAGGGAAGAGGGCTCGGTTCACCCCTCCACTTT	CATSREGRGLGSPLHF
TRBV25-1	.	TRBJ1-6	.	TGTGCCAGCAGCGGTGGAATGGGACAACCATCTCATTCACCCCTCCACTTT	CASSGGMGQPSHSPLHF
TRBV5-8	.	TRBJ1-5	.	TGTGCCAGCAGCCCATTAAGACTCGGCGATAGCAATCAGCCCCAGCATTTT	CASSPLRLGDSNQPQHF
TRBV30	.	TRBJ1-6	.	TGTGCCTGGAACCCCCGGGGGAGGGATAATTCACCCCTCCACTTT	CAWNPRGRDNSPLHF
TRBV18	.	TRBJ2-1	.	TGTGCCAGCTCACGTAACAGGGAAAGCTCCTACAATGAGCAGTTCTTC	CASSRNRESSYNEQFF
TRBV7-9	.	TRBJ1-5	TRBD1	TGTGCCAGCAGCTTAAGCAGGGGGTTGAACAATCAGCCCCAGCATTTT	CASSLSRGLNNQPQHF
TRBV28	.	TRBJ1-5	.	TGTGCCAGCAGCGGGAACGGGCAGCCCCAGCATTTT	CASSGNGQPQHF